Given below is one T cell receptor (beta chain) in context. Only a few counts were recorded for this clonotype. Its recognized antigen is unknown. One base away there is no much larger clone; base qualities are not given. According to the study, the label for this sample's time point signals: newly diagnosed GD, antithyroid drugs for less than 3 months. For both TCR sequencing and RNA sequencing, RNA was extracted from PBMCs in TRIzol. The diagnosis of Graves' disease followed American Thyroid Association guidelines. Patients for the study were recruited at an endocrinology department in Xi'an, China. From each patient, around 9 milliliters of peripheral blood was collected into an EDTA anticoagulant tube. Ficoll Paque Plus density gradient separation was used to isolate PBMCs, and no additional T cell sorting was done. An Agilent 2100 Bioanalyzer and agarose gel were used to check RNA quality, while a NanoDrop 2000 measured RNA concentration.

This entry belongs to a study of regulatory T cells in long-lasting Graves disease (dated by TCRdb to about 2021). Some background on the complete study: Patients with newly diagnosed Graves' disease had been on antithyroid drugs for under 3 months. Patients with persistent Graves' disease were compared with patients with newly diagnosed Graves' disease using TCR sequencing and RNA sequencing of peripheral blood. The study was conducted in China and was registered as a clinical trial. A total of approximately 35 samples underwent TCR sequencing: approximately 13 from persistent and roughly 20 from newly diagnosed Graves' disease patients.

Counted from cysteine to phenylalanine, this CDR3 has 15 amino acids. Only the CDR3 part of the read is kept: 45 bases, read in frame from the first base. Trimming removed 3 bases from V and 5 bases from J; the gene matches leave 6 bases unexplained. As encoded in the germline V gene, CDR1 is KGHDR while CDR2 is SFDVKD. What the authors observed across the whole study: As a limitation, the authors acknowledged that the small sample size may reduce accuracy. Only peripheral blood was studied, because thyroid tissue, the primary lesion, was inaccessible. Sequencing and analysis were restricted to the TCR beta chain. Compared with newly diagnosed patients, patients with persistent Graves' disease had lower TCR Shannon entropy and fewer highly expanded clones, which suggests clonal expansion. Persistent disease showed preferential use of TRBV28, TRBJ1-2 and TRBJ2-5, whereas newly diagnosed disease favored TRBV20-1 and TRBJ2-1. Persistent patients shared more public clonotypes among themselves (roughly 2,700) than newly diagnosed patients did (approximately 970).

The library was obtained by multiplex PCR. The data were produced on an Illumina HiSeq 4000. iRepertoire HTBI primers and Arm-PCR amplification of CDR3 regions were used to construct TCR beta libraries. Before sequencing, the PCR products underwent gel purification. For the original study's pipeline: Across samples, approximately 68 TRBV and 14 TRBJ segments were identified and used for gene usage analysis of CDR3 amino acid clonotypes. COPE and FqMerger were used to merge the filtered high-quality paired reads into contigs. BLAST was used to align contigs to IMGT TRBV, TRBD and TRBJ reference genes, with CDR3 defined following IMGT. Clonotypes above 0.1% frequency were classified as highly expanded clones. Repertoire diversity was measured by Shannon entropy, and V-J evenness by the Gini coefficient. Public clonotypes were defined as clonotypes shared by more than one individual. TCRdb's own reprocessing of the public reads used fastp at Q25 and MiXCR and kept productive beta chains. CDR3 protein duplicates are merged, each entry listing the most common genes and DNA. TCRdb, not the original authors, processed these V and J calls. This sample comprises around 330,000 distinct CDR3 sequences, more than 15% of them detected only once. About 39% of the sample is taken by the ten largest.

This receptor was identified in a female donor with Graves disease. The sequence links TRBV24-1 to TRBJ1-5, and 7 junctional nucleotides match TRBD1. Sample: peripheral blood mononuclear cells (PBMCs), taken at new diagnosis, from a patient treated with antithyroid drugs. The DNA sequence is as follows: TGTGCCACCAGTGATGGGACAGAACGGTATCAGCCCCAGCATTTT. It encodes CATSDGTERYQPQHF.